Following are 28 T cell receptor beta chains from one sample sequenced in a study of T cells in localized non-small cell lung cancer. The protocol was immunoSEQ multiplex PCR, while the TCRdb copy is restricted to in-frame clones and leaves out a portion. The sample includes more than 30,000 clones, 78% of them seen just once. This sample comprised peripheral blood, obtained before any cancer treatment. These receptor sequences come from a male donor older than 55 with stage II squamous cell lung carcinoma.

The chain carries TRBV14 and TRBJ2-1; 8 nucleotides line up with TRBD2. The V and J ends lost 1 base and 0 bases, in that order; junction bases with no gene match: 20. Germline V gives CDR1 SGHDN, CDR2 FVKESK. The length of the CDR3 is 22 residues. CDR3 bases: TGTGCCAGCAGCCAAGGACGAGGAAGAGGCCTTACTAGCGGATTCTCCTACAATGAGCAGTTCTTC. Its protein is CASSQGRGRGLTSGFSYNEQFF. Drawing the rest from reference TRBV14 and TRBJ2-1, the complete variable domain is EAGVTQFPSHSVIEKGQTVTLRCDPISGHDNLYWYRRVMGKEIKFLLHFVKESKQDESGMPNNRFLAERTGGTYSTLKVQPAELEDSGVYFCASSQGRGRGLTSGFSYNEQFFGPGTRLTVL.

This chain joins TRBV10-3 and TRBJ1-1; no firm D call. The V end lost 3 bases, the J end lost 0 bases, and 8 bases lay between the germline ends. CDR1 ENHRY and CDR2 SYGVKD come from the germline V gene. This CDR3 comprises 14 residues. CDR3 protein: CAISDHSMNTEAFF. CDR3 DNA sequence: TGTGCCATCAGTGATCACAGCATGAACACTGAAGCTTTCTTT.

This clone was seen just once. This sequence joins TRBV7-9 and TRBJ1-5; D is possibly TRBD1 (6 bases). Trimming stripped 5 bases from V and 1 base from J, with 15 bases between. In germline, CDR1 is SEHNR, CDR2 FQNEAQ (reference sequence). This CDR3 has 16 residues. CDR3 amino acids: CASSTGLVVSNQPQHF. The CDR3 nucleotides are TGTGCCAGCAGCACAGGGTTGGTAGTCAGCAATCAGCCCCAGCATTTT.

The rearrangement uses TRBV28 and TRBJ2-5; D gene ambiguous. With 5 bases removed from V and 5 bases from J, the gap between germline ends came to 6 bases. The CDR3 is 11 residues long. The germline CDR1 and CDR2 sequences are MDHEN and SYDVKM. The CDR3 loop reads CASSPRETQYF. Here the CDR3 DNA reads TGTGCCAGCAGTCCTCGGGAGACCCAGTACTTC. Based on the CDR3 plus reference TRBV28 and TRBJ2-5, the full variable domain is DVKVTQSSRYLVKRTGEKVFLECVQDMDHENMFWYRQDPGLGLRLIYFSYDVKMKEKGDIPEGYSVSREKKERFSLILESASTNQTSMYLCASSPRETQYFGPGTRLLVL.

This clone was picked up a small number of times. It is likely a read error, because the conserved phenylalanine at the end of the CDR3 is missing. The limits of the CDR3 on the DNA are not certain, so only TCRdb's listed CDR3 is given. CDR3: CASRQRASI. The J gene is TRBJ1-2, the V gene TRBV12-2. TRBV12-2 is a pseudogene segment. Including both end residues, the CDR3 is 9 amino acids long.

This clone was found once. The V call is TRBV9, the J call TRBJ2-2; D gene uncertain. V was pared by 0 bases and J by 4 bases, with 7 bases between. The CDR3 is 14 amino acids. Germline-derived CDR1 and CDR2 are SGDLS and YYNGEE. The chain's CDR3 is CASSVAVRTGELFF. CDR3 sequence (DNA): TGTGCCAGCAGCGTAGCGGTCCGCACCGGGGAGCTGTTTTTT.

This clone came up once. In DNA, the CDR3 is TGCAGTGCTGGCGGACCGAAAAAACTGTTTTTT. Translated, it gives CSAGGPKKLFF. The chain employs TRBV20-1 and TRBJ1-4; no clear D gene. The CDR3 covers 11 residues. Trimming stripped 5 bases from V and 9 bases from J, with 10 bases between. The germline V gene has CDR1 DFQATT and CDR2 SNEGSKA (reference sequence).

This clone occurred once. J is TRBJ1-5 and V is TRBV5-6; D is undetermined. This CDR3 is built from 14 residues. The V gene lost 5 bases and the J gene lost 4 bases, with 13 bases spanning the gap. CDR1 SGHDT and CDR2 YYEEEE come from the germline V gene. CDR3 sequence (DNA): TGTGCCAGCAGTTACCAGGACGGAAATCAGCCCCAGCATTTT. It encodes CASSYQDGNQPQHF.

The count of this clone is one. V and J are TRBV28 and TRBJ2-3; weak D call: TRBD1 (6 bases). V dropped 4 bases and J dropped 2 bases, with 19 bases sitting between them. The CDR3 contains 17 residues. From germline, CDR1 is MDHEN and CDR2 SYDVKM. The CDR3 DNA reads as TGTGCCAGCAGTTCCGCTTACAGGGTTCTGGACACAGATACGCAGTATTTT. Translation: CASSSAYRVLDTDTQYF.

V gene TRBV7-9 combines with J gene TRBJ1-5; 10 positions agree with TRBD1. Per the germline V gene, CDR1 is SEHNR and CDR2 is FQNEAQ (reference sequence). V lost 1 base to trimming and J lost 4 bases; unmatched junction nucleotides: 1. The CDR3 runs 15 residues. The CDR3 region is CASSLGGQGNQPQHF. CDR3 sequence (DNA): TGTGCCAGCAGCTTAGGGGGACAGGGGAATCAGCCCCAGCATTTT.

The CDR3 bases are TGTGCCAGCAGCTCGCCGGGGTTGGATACGCAGTATTTT. Its protein product is CASSSPGLDTQYF. The chain employs TRBV7-2 and TRBJ2-3, with a tentative D call TRBD2 (5 bases). CDR3 length: 13 residues. V gave up 4 bases and J gave up 6 bases, with 11 bases separating them. Germline CDR1 is SGHTA and CDR2 is FQGNSA.

This chain joins TRBV11-1 and TRBJ2-7; possible D gene TRBD1, 5 bases. Germline V lookup: CDR1 SGHAT, CDR2 FQDESV (reference sequence). The CDR3 runs 14 residues. The germline V and J ends were trimmed by 1 base and 1 base, with 8 bases remaining between them. The CDR3 bases are TGTGCCAGCAGCTTAGGTCCAGGGTCCTACGAGCAGTACTTC. It specifies CASSLGPGSYEQYF.

The rearrangement joins TRBV6-1 to TRBJ2-7; 7 bases line up with TRBD1. J lost 3 bases, V lost 6 bases, and 11 bases had no gene match. The germline V gene has CDR1 MNHNS and CDR2 SASEGT. CDR3 length: 15 amino acids. The CDR3 protein is CASRGHSGQIYEQYF. CDR3 sequence (DNA): TGTGCCAGCAGGGGCCACTCGGGACAGATCTACGAGCAGTACTTC.

The chain carries TRBV21-1 and TRBJ1-2. TRBV21-1 is assigned pseudogene status. This CDR3 is 17 amino acids long. The CDR3 spells CASSPRSNFPGGYGYTF. In DNA, the CDR3 is TGTGCCAGCAGCCCTCGCTCGAACTTCCCCGGGGGCTATGGCTACACCTTC.

The rearrangement joins TRBV5-1 to TRBJ2-3; 7 bases align to TRBD1. The CDR3 totals 15 residues. Germline V CDR1 and CDR2: SGHRS, YFSETQ. V trimming: 2 bases; J trimming: 6 bases; junction bases outside the gene matches: 9. The CDR3 bases are TGCGCCAGCAGCTTAAGGGGGCCTGGGGAGGATACGCAGTATTTT. This encodes CASSLRGPGEDTQYF. The entire variable domain, with the rest obtained from reference TRBV5-1 and TRBJ2-3, is as follows: KAGVTQTPRYLIKTRGQQVTLSCSPISGHRSVSWYQQTPGQGLQFLFEYFSETQRNKGNFPGRFSGRQFSNSRSEMNVSTLELGDSALYLCASSLRGPGEDTQYFGPGTRLTVL.

The chain is built from TRBV5-4 and TRBJ1-1, with no clear D. This CDR3 has 15 residues. The ends were cut back, 0 bases at V and 0 bases at J, with 9 bases in the middle. Germline V CDR1 and CDR2: SGHNT, YYREEE (reference sequence). Here the CDR3 DNA reads TGTGCCAGCAGCTTGGCCGCGACGGTGAACACTGAAGCTTTCTTT. It encodes CASSLAATVNTEAFF.

The V gene is TRBV6-1, the J gene TRBJ2-7; D is unresolved. There are 10 residues in the CDR3. Trimming removed 2 bases from V and 7 bases from J, with 3 bases in between. Germline V gives CDR1 MNHNS, CDR2 SASEGT. CDR3 sequence (DNA): TGTGCCAGCAGTGAAACAGAGCAGTACTTC. Its translation: CASSETEQYF.

The chain carries TRBV4-1 and TRBJ2-2; maybe TRBD2 (6 bases). Trimming shortened V by 3 bases and J by 0 bases, and 14 bases separated the two germline ends. In germline, CDR1 is MGHRA, CDR2 YSYEKL. The CDR3 totals 17 residues. CDR3 region: CASSQGLARSNTGELFF. CDR3 coding DNA: TGCGCCAGCAGCCAGGGGCTAGCGCGGTCGAACACCGGGGAGCTGTTTTTT.

V usage is TRBV5-1 and J usage is TRBJ2-2; 7 bases align to TRBD1. Germline V gene sequence: CDR1 SGHRS, CDR2 YFSETQ. V lost 8 bases and J lost 5; bases outside the gene matches: 3. The CDR3 is 12 amino acids. CDR3 nucleotides: TGCGCCAGTTCGACAGGGACCGGGGAGCTGTTTTTT. Its translation is CASSTGTGELFF.

The chain couples TRBV9 to TRBJ2-7; D unclear. Germline V gene sequence: CDR1 SGDLS, CDR2 YYNGEE. V was pared by 0 bases and J by 0 bases, with 7 bases between. This CDR3 comprises 14 residues. CDR3 sequence: CASSVEPSSYEQYF. The CDR3 nucleotides are TGTGCCAGCAGCGTAGAACCGAGCTCCTACGAGCAGTACTTC.

The chain recombines TRBV30 with TRBJ1-5; 8 nucleotides align to TRBD1. Trimming removed 3 bases from V and 7 bases from J; junction bases left unmatched: 11. The CDR3 extends over 15 amino acids. From germline, CDR1 is GTSNPN and CDR2 SVGIG (reference sequence). The CDR3 bases are TGTGCCTGGAGGGCGCACAGGGGGGGTTGGCAGCCCCAGCATTTT. Its translation is CAWRAHRGGWQPQHF. The whole variable domain, filled in from reference TRBV30 and TRBJ1-5, reads SQTIHQWPATLVQPVGSPLSLECTVEGTSNPNLYWYRQAAGRGLQLLFYSVGIGQISSEVPQNLSASRPQDRQFILSSKKLLLSDSGFYLCAWRAHRGGWQPQHFGDGTRLSIL.

The table lists this clone with a few counts. The chain joins TRBV18 to TRBJ1-3; no clear D gene. The V and J ends lost 2 bases and 0 bases respectively, with 8 bases between them. Germline lookup yields CDR1 KGHSH and CDR2 LQKENI. The length of the CDR3 is 15 residues. CDR3 residues: CASSPNARSGNTIYF. The CDR3 DNA sequence: TGTGCCAGCTCACCAAACGCTCGCTCTGGAAACACCATATATTTT.

This clone was seen only a few times. The chain is built from TRBV28 and TRBJ1-1; a possible D gene is TRBD1 (5 bases). With 3 bases removed from V and 8 bases from J, the gap between germline ends came to 10 bases. Germline V gene data show CDR1 as MDHEN and CDR2 as SYDVKM. CDR3 length: 12 amino acids. CDR3 nucleotide sequence: TGTGCCAGCAGTTTCAGGGTGTCCGAAGCTTTCTTT. Amino acid sequence: CASSFRVSEAFF. Filled out from reference TRBV28 and TRBJ1-1, the complete variable domain reads DVKVTQSSRYLVKRTGEKVFLECVQDMDHENMFWYRQDPGLGLRLIYFSYDVKMKEKGDIPEGYSVSREKKERFSLILESASTNQTSMYLCASSFRVSEAFFGQGTRLTVV.

This clone was seen only a few times. The V gene is TRBV30, the J gene TRBJ2-3; TRBD1 aligns across 8 bases. Germline V gene data show CDR1 as GTSNPN and CDR2 as SVGIG (reference sequence). V was clipped by 5 bases and J by 2 bases; unmatched bases: 6. The CDR3 consists of 14 residues. CDR3 loop: CAWARQGITDTQYF. The CDR3, as DNA: TGTGCCTGGGCCAGACAGGGGATCACAGATACGCAGTATTTT.

The chain employs TRBV6-6 and TRBJ2-7, with 7 bases that match TRBD1. V lost 3 bases, J lost 5 bases, and 7 bases stayed unmatched. The germline CDR1 and CDR2 sequences are MNHNY and SVGAGI (reference sequence). CDR3 length: 14 residues. CDR3 amino acids: CASSYTTGPDEQYF. The CDR3 DNA sequence: TGTGCCAGCAGTTATACGACAGGGCCCGACGAGCAGTACTTC.

The chain joins TRBV19 to TRBJ2-7; the D gene is possibly TRBD1 (6 bases). Germline V CDR1 and CDR2: LNHDA, SQIVND (reference sequence). CDR3 length: 14 amino acids. Trimming pared 6 bases from V and 3 bases from J, leaving 15 bases between. The CDR3 DNA is TGTGCCAGTAGCAGCCCCACAGGGTACTACGAGCAGTACTTC. It encodes CASSSPTGYYEQYF.

The sample holds one count of this clone. This chain joins TRBV5-1 and TRBJ2-7; TRBD1 matches at 11 bases. V trimming: 3 bases; J trimming: 0 bases; junction bases outside the gene matches: 5. Germline-derived CDR1 and CDR2 are SGHRS and YFSETQ. This CDR3 comprises 16 residues. DNA of the CDR3: TGCGCCAGCAGCTCATCCGGGACAGGGGGCTCCTACGAGCAGTACTTC. It yields the protein CASSSSGTGGSYEQYF.

This clone was counted at least ten times. The J gene is TRBJ2-3, the V gene TRBV19; 9 bases line up with TRBD1. This CDR3 comprises 15 residues. Per the germline V gene, CDR1 is LNHDA and CDR2 is SQIVND (reference sequence). The trim removed 5 bases at V and 3 bases at J, leaving 6 bases unmatched. The DNA of the CDR3 is TGTGCCAGTAGTGCCACAGGGGGCCGGACAGATACGCAGTATTTT. This translates into CASSATGGRTDTQYF.